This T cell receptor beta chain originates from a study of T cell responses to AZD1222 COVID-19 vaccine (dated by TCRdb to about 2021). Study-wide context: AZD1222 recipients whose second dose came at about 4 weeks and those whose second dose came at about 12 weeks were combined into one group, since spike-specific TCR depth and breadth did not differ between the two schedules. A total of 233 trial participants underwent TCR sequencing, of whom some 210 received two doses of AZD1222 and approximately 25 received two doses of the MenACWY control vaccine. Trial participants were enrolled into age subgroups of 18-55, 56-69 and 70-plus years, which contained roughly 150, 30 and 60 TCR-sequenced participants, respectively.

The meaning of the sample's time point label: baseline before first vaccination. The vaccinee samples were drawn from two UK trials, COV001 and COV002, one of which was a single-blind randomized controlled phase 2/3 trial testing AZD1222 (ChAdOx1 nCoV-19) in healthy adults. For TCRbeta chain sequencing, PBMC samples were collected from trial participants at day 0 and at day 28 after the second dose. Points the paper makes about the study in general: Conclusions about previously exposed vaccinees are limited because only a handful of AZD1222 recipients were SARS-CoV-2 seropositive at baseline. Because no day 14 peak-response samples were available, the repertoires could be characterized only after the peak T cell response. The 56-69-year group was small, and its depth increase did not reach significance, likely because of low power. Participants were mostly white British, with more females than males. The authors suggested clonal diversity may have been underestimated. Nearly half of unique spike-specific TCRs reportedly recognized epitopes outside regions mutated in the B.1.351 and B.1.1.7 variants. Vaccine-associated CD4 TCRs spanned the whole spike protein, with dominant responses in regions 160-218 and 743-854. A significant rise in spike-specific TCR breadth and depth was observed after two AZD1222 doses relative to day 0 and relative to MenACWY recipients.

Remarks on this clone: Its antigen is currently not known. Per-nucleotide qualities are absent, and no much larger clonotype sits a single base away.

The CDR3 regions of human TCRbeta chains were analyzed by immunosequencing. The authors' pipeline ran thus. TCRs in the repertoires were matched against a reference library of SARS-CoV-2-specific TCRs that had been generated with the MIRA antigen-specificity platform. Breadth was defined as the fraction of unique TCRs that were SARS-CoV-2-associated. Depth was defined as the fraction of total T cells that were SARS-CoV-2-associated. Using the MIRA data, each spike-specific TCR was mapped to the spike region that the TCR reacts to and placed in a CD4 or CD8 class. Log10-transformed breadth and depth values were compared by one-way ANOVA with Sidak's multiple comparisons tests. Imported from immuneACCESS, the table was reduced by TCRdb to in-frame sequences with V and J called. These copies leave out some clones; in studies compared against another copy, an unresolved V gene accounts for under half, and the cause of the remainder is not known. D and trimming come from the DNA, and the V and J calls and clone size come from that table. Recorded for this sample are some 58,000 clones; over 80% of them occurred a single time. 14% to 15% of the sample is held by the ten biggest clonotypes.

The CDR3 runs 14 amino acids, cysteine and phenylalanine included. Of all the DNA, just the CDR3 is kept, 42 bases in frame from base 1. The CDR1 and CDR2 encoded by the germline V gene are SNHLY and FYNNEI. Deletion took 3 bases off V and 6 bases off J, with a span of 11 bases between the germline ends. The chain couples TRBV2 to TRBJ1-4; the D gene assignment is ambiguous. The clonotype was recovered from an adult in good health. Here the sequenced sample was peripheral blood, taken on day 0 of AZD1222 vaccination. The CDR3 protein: CASSDGPVDEKLFF. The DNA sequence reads TGTGCCAGCAGTGATGGCCCCGTGGATGAAAAACTGTTTTTT. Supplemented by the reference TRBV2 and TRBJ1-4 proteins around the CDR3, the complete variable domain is EPEVTQTPSHQVTQMGQEVILRCVPISNHLYFYWYRQILGQKVEFLVSFYNNEISEKSEIFDDQFSVERPDGSNFTLKIRSTKLEDSAMYFCASSDGPVDEKLFFGSGTQLSVL.